This T cell receptor (beta chain) was recorded in a study of T cell repertoires in cytomegalovirus infection (dated by TCRdb to about 2019). Looking at the study overall: The HLA type of each donor mattered for the analysis, because public TCR beta signatures pointed to carriage of CMV infection along with the matching HLA type.

For sequencing, an Illumina HiSeq 1500 was employed. Clones were called with MiXCR by TCRdb after fastp trimmed the public reads at Q25, and only in-frame beta chains were retained. For every CDR3 protein sequence, its rows merge into one entry that carries the most common genes and DNA. For this sample there are more than 150,000 distinct CDR3 sequences; approximately 17% appear just once. The ten largest clones add up to roughly a sixth of the sample. As for this clonotype: There is no known antigen for this receptor. The input lacks base qualities; no much larger clone sits a single base away.

Study-wide findings and limitations: In the ex vivo response, HLA-C-restricted CMV-specific TCR beta clonotypes were dominant, and in two of eight donors the single most frequent clonotype came from this HLA-C-restricted group. In both this cohort and an independent roughly 350-donor cohort, the cumulative frequency of public TCR beta family members distinguished carriers of CMV infection plus the relevant HLA type.

The sequence was obtained from a human donor in good health (CMV status not recorded). Some clones in this sample may be carry-over from other donors' samples. Sample: CD8+ T cells from PBMCs.

The DNA sequence is as follows: TGTGCCAGCAGCCGTCCTAACAATGAGCAGTTCTTC. Its protein is CASSRPNNEQFF. The rearrangement joined TRBV7-2 to TRBJ2-1, with no confidently assigned D gene. The CDR3 starts with the cysteine, ends with the phenylalanine, and has 12 residues. The retained sequence is limited to the CDR3, 36 bases, with the frame set at the first base. CDR1 SGHTA and CDR2 FQGNSA are derived from the germline V gene. The V end loses 5 bases and the J end loses 5 bases, and a stretch of 7 bases separates them.